This TCR beta chain is drawn from a study of blood T cell repertoires in COVID-19 (dated by TCRdb to the early 2020s). As for the study more broadly: Samples covering the acute and convalescent phases of COVID-19 were provided by collaborators in the United States, Italy and Spain. Samples were obtained from the ongoing ImmuneRACE study (first 160 participants) and from over a thousand subjects provided by 6 global collaborators. The material from the prospective study consisted of cDNA or gDNA derived from T cells, B-cell-depleted T cells, or PBMCs. Nearly every sample came with metadata listing a de-identified subject ID, COVID-19 status, age in years and sex. Subjects who had been exposed to COVID-19, were actively infected with it, or had recovered from it provided the deeply sampled blood TCRbeta repertoires that made up the dataset. HLA class I and class II types, where available, came from metadata supplied by the sample provider rather than from assay-based typing. The repertoires were released in a freely available public database intended as a resource for research on the immune response to SARS-CoV-2.

In the prospective study, participants were about 18 to 95 years old, resided in under 30 geographic areas of the United States, and were enrolled through a virtual design. Cohort assignment in the prospective study relied on participant-reported clinical history from a screening survey and a study questionnaire. ImmuneRACE Cohort 3 recovered participants were defined by two consecutive negative NP/OP PCR tests, healthcare professional clearance, or symptom resolution. Mobile phlebotomists in the prospective study collected whole blood, serum and a nasopharyngeal or oropharyngeal swab from every participant. Over a roughly two-month period, participants in the prospective study had the option of providing additional blood draws and questionnaires. Prospective study blood samples were shipped either frozen or at room temperature before DNA extraction. TCRbeta CDR3 regions were amplified from genomic DNA using the immunoSEQ Assay, a bias-controlled multiplex PCR. The original methods were these. The number of nucleated cells in each sample was estimated from the amplification of reference gene primers within the assay. To quantify the absolute abundance of each unique TCRbeta CDR3 rearrangement, sequence reads were collapsed and filtered. For each sample, productive Simpson clonality was calculated as the square root of Simpson's diversity index over productive rearrangements. TCRdb's version of the immuneACCESS table is confined to in-frame rearrangements and falls short of the full clone set. An unresolved V gene accounts for under half of the shortfall where checked; the remainder is of unknown origin. The DNA was the basis for D and trimming; V, J and clone size are from that table. The sample records roughly 250,000 clones, about nine tenths of which are singletons. Together, the top ten hold over 1.5% of the sample.

Broad study findings and their caveats: How much clinical and demographic metadata was included differed by source and by participant, and the metadata was provided uncurated.

Details on this clone: The antigen it binds to is not known. Qualities for individual bases were not recorded, and no much larger clone is one base off.

This receptor was identified in a woman in her late teens or twenties who had recovered from COVID-19. Input material: PBMCs or T cells enriched from blood (not recorded which).

The CDR3 in this case is CASSPIGRTSGTSYEQYF. The nucleotide sequence is given as TGTGCCAGCAGCCCCATTGGCCGGACTAGCGGGACCTCCTACGAGCAGTACTTC. Recombination linked TRBV11-2 to TRBJ2-7; TRBD2 lines up with 12 middle nucleotides. From a lookup of the germline V gene, CDR1 and CDR2 are SGHAT and FQNNGV. Compared with germline, V lacks 5 bases and J lacks 0 bases; bases without a gene match: 11. The CDR3 runs 18 amino acids, cysteine and phenylalanine included. Only the CDR3 DNA is retained, 54 bases long and in frame from the first base.